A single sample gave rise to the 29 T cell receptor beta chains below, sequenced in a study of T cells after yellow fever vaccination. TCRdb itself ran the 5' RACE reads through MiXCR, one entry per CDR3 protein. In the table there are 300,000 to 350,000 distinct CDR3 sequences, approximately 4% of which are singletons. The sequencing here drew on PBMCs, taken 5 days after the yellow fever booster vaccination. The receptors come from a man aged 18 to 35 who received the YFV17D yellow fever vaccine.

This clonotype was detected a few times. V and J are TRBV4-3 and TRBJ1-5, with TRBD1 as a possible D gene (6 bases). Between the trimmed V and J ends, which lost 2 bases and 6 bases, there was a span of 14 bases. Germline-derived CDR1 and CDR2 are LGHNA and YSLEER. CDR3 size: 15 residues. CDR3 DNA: TGCGCCAGCAGCCAACGAACAGGGTCTAGTCAGCCCCAGCATTTT. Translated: CASSQRTGSSQPQHF.

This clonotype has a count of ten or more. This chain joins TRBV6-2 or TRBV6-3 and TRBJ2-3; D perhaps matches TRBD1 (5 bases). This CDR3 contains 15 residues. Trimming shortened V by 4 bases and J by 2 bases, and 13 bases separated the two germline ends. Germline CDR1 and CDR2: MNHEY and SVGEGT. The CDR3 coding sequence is TGTGCCAGCAGTTTGAGCCGGACATACACAGATACGCAGTATTTT. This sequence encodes CASSLSRTYTDTQYF.

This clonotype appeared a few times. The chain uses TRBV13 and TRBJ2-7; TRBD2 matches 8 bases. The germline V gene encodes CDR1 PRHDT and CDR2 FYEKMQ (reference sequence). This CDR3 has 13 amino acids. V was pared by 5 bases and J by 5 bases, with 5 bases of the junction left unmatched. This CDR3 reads CASSPGLADEQYV. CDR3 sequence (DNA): TGTGCCAGCAGCCCAGGACTAGCAGACGAGCAGTACGTC.

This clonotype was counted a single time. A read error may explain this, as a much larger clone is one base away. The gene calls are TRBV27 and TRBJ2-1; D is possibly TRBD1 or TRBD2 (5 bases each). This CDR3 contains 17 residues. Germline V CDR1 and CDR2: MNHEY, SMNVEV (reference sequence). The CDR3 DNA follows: TGTGCCAGCAGTTGGGACGGTGTTTACGGGGCCGGTAATGAGAAGTTCTTC. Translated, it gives CASSWDGVYGAGNEKFF.

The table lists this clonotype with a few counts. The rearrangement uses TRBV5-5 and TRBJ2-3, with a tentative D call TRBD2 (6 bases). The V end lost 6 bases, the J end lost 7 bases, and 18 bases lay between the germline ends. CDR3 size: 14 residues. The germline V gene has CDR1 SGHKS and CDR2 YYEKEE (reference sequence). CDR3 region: CASTLTGGVNTQYF. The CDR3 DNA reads TGTGCCAGCACCCTCACCGGCGGGGTAAATACGCAGTATTTT.

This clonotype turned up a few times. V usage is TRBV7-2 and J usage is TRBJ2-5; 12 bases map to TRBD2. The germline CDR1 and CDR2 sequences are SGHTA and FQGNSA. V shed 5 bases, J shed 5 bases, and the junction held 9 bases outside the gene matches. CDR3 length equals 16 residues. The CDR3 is CASSAASGGAWETQYF. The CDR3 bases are TGTGCCAGCAGCGCCGCTAGCGGGGGGGCTTGGGAGACCCAGTACTTC.

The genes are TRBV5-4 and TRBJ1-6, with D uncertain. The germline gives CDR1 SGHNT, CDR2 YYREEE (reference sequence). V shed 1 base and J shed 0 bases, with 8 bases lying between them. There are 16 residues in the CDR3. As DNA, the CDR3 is TGTGCCAGCAGCTTGCAGTTGAGCTCCTATAATTCACCCCTCCACTTT. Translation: CASSLQLSSYNSPLHF.

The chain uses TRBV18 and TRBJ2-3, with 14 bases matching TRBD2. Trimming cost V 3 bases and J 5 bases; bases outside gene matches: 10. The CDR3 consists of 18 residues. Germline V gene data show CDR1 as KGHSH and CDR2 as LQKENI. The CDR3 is CASSPVTSGGAERDTQYF. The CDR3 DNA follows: TGTGCCAGCTCACCCGTGACTAGCGGGGGGGCCGAGAGAGATACGCAGTATTTT.

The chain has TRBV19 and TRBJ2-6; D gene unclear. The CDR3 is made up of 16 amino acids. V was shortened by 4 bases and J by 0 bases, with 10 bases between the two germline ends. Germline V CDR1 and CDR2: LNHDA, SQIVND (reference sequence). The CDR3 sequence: CASSNGGVSGANVLTF. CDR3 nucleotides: TGTGCCAGTAGTAATGGTGGTGTCTCTGGGGCCAACGTCCTGACTTTC.

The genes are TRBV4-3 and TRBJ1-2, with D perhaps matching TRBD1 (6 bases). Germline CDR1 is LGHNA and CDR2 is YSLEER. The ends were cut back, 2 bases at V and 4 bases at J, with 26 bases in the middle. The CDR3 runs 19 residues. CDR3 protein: CASSQSTQTGTLIGYGYTF. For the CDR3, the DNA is TGCGCCAGCAGCCAATCTACCCAGACAGGAACGCTGATCGGCTATGGCTACACCTTC.

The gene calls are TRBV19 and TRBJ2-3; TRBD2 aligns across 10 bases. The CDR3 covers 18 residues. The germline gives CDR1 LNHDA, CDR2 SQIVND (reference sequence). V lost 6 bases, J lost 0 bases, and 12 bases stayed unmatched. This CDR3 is CASRTRLAGSLSTDTQYF. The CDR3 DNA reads TGTGCCAGTAGGACAAGACTAGCGGGCTCCTTGAGCACAGATACGCAGTATTTT.

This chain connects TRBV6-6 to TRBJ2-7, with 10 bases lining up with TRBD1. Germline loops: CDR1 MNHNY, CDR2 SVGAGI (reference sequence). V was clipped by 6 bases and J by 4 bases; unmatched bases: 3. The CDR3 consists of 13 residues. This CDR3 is CASRGTGVYEQYF. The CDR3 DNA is TGTGCCAGCAGAGGGACAGGGGTATACGAGCAGTACTTC.

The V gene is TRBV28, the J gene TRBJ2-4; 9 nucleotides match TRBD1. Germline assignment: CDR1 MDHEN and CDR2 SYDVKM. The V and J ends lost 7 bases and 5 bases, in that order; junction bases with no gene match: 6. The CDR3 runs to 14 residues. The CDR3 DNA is TGTGCCAGCACCAGGACAGGGGAAGAAAACATTCAGTACTTC. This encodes CASTRTGEENIQYF.

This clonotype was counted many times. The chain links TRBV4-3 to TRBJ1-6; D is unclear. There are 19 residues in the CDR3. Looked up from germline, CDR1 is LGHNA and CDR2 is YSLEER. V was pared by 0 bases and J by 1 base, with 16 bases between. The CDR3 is CASSQDTPTPGSYNSPLHF. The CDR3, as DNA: TGCGCCAGCAGCCAAGATACTCCAACACCAGGATCCTATAATTCACCCCTCCACTTT.

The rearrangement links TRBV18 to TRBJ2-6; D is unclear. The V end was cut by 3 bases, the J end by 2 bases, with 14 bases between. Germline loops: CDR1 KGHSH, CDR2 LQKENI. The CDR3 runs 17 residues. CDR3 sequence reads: CASSPDTGNAGANVLTF. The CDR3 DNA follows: TGTGCCAGCTCACCCGACACGGGTAACGCTGGGGCCAACGTCCTGACTTTC.

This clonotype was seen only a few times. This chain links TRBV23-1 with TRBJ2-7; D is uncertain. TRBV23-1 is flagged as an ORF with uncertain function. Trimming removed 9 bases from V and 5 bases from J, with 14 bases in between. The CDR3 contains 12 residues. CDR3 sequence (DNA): TGCGCCAGTTGTCCGCAAACGGACGAGCAGTACTTC. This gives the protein CASCPQTDEQYF.

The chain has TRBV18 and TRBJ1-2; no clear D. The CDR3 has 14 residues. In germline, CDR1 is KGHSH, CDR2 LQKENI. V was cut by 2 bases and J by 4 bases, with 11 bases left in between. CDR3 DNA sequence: TGTGCCAGCTCACCAGGGCAGGCAACCTATGGCTACACCTTC. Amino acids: CASSPGQATYGYTF.

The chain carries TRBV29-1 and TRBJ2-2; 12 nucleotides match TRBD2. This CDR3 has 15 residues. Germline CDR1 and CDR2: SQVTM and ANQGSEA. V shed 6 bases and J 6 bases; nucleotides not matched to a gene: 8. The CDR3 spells CSVQPSGGAAGELFF. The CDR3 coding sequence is TGCAGCGTCCAGCCTAGCGGGGGGGCGGCCGGGGAGCTGTTTTTT.

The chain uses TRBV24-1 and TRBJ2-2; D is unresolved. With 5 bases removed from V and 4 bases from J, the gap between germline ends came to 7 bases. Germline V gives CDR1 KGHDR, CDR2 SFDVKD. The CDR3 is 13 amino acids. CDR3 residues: CATSADGTGELFF. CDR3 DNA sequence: TGTGCCACCAGTGCCGACGGCACCGGGGAGCTGTTTTTT.

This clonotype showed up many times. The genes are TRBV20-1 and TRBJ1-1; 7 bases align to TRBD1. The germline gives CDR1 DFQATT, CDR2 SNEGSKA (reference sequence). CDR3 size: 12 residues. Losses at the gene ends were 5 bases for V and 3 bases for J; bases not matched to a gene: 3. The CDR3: CSAVTGDTEAFF. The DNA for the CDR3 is TGCAGTGCTGTTACAGGGGACACTGAAGCTTTCTTT.

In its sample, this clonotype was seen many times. This CDR3 is CASSQQVNEKLFF. The CDR3 coding sequence is TGTGCCAGCAGCCAACAGGTTAATGAAAAACTGTTTTTT. The rearrangement uses TRBV27 and TRBJ1-4; D is possibly TRBD1 (5 bases). CDR1 MNHEY and CDR2 SMNVEV come from the germline V gene (reference sequence). The CDR3 length is 13 residues. V lost 6 bases, J lost 4 bases, and 9 bases lay in between.

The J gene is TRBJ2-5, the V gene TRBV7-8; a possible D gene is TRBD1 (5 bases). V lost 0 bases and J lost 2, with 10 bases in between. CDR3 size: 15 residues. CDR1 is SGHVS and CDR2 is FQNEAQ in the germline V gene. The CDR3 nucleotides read TGTGCCAGCAGCTTAGCCAGGGCAGAACAAGAGACCCAGTACTTC. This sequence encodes CASSLARAEQETQYF.

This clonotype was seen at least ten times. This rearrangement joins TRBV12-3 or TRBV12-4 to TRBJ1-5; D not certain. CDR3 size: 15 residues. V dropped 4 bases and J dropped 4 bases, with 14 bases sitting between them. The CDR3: CASSSYSEVNQPQHF. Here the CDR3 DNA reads TGTGCCAGCAGTTCATACTCAGAGGTGAATCAGCCCCAGCATTTT.

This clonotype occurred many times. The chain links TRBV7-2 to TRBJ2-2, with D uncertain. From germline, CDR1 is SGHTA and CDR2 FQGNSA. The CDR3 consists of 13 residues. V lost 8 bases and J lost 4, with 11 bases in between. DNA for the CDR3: TGTGCCAGCGGGCCCGTGGCCACCGGGGAGCTGTTTTTT. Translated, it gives CASGPVATGELFF.

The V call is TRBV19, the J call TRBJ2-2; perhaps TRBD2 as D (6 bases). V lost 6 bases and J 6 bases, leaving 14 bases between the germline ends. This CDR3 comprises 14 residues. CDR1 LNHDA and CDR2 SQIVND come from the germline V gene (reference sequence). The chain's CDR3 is CASRTSSSPGELFF. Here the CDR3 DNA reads TGTGCCAGTAGAACTAGCTCATCCCCCGGGGAGCTGTTTTTT.

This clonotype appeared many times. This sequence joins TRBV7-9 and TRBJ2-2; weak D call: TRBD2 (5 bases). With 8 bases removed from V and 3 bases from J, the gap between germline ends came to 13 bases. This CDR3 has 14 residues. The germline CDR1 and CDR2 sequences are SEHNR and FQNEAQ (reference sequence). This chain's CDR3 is CASPGWFDTGELFF. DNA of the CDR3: TGTGCCAGCCCGGGGTGGTTTGACACCGGGGAGCTGTTTTTT.

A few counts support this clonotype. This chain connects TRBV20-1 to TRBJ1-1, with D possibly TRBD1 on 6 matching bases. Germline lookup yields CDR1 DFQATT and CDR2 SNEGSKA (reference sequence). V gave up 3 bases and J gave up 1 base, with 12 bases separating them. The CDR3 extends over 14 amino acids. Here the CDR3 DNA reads TGCAGTGCTAGCTCACAGGGTAAGAACACTGAAGCTTTCTTT. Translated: CSASSQGKNTEAFF.

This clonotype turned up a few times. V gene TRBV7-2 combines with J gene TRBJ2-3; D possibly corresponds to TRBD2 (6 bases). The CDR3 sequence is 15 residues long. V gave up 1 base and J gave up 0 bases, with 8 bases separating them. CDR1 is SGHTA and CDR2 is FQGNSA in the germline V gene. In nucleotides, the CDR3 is TGTGCCAGCAGCTTAGGCGGGGTTAGCACAGATACGCAGTATTTT. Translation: CASSLGGVSTDTQYF. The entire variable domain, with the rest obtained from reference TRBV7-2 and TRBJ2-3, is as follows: GAGVSQSPSNKVTEKGKDVELRCDPISGHTALYWYRQSLGQGLEFLIYFQGNSAPDKSGLPSDRFSAERTGGSVSTLTIQRTQQEDSAVYLCASSLGGVSTDTQYFGPGTRLTVL.

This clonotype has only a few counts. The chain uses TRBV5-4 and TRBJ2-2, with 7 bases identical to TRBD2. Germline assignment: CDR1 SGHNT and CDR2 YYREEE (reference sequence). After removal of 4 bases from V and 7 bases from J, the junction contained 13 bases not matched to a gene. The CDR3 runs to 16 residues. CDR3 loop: CASSPGGYGAGGELFF. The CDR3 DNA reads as TGTGCCAGCAGCCCGGGGGGATATGGAGCGGGCGGGGAGCTGTTTTTT.